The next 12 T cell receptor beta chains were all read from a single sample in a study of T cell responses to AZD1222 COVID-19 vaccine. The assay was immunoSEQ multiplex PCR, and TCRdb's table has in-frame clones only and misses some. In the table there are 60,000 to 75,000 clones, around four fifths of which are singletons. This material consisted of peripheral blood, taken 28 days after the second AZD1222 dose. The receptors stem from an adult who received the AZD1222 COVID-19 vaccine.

CDR3 sequence reads: CASSLYGTGVYNEQFF. The CDR3 bases are TGTGCCAGCAGTTTATATGGGACAGGGGTATACAATGAGCAGTTCTTC. The rearrangement uses TRBV28 and TRBJ2-1; 10 bases are shared with TRBD1. CDR1 and CDR2 from the germline V gene are MDHEN and SYDVKM. The CDR3 loop spans 16 amino acids. J gave up 4 bases and V 1 base, and 4 bases lay outside the gene matches.

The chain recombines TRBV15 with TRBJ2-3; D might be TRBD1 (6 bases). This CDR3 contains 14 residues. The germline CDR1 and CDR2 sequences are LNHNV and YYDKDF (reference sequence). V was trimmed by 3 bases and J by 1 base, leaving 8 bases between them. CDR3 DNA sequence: TGTGCCACCAGCAGTGACAGGCGCACAGATACGCAGTATTTT. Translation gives CATSSDRRTDTQYF.

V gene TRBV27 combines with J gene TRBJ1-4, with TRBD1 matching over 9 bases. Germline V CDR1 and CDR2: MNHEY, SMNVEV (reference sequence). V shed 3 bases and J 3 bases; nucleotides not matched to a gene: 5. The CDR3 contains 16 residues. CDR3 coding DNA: TGTGCCAGCAGTTTCTCCCGACAGGGGGCTAATGAAAAACTGTTTTTT. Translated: CASSFSRQGANEKLFF.

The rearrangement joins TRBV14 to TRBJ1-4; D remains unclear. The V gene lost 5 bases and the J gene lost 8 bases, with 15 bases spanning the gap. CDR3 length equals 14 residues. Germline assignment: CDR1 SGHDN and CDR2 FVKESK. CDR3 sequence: CASSSLEGREKLFF. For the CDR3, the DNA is TGTGCCAGCAGCTCCCTTGAGGGAAGAGAAAAACTGTTTTTT.

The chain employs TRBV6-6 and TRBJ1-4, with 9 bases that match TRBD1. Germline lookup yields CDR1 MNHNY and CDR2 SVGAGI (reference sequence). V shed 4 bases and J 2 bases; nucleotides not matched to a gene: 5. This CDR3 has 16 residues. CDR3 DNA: TGTGCCAGCAGTTCCCCGGACAGGGGTACTAATGAAAAACTGTTTTTT. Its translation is CASSSPDRGTNEKLFF.

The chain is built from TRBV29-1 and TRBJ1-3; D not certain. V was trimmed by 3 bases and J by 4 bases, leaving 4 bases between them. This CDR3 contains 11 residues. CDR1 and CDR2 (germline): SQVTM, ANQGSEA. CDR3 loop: CSVERGNTIYF. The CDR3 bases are TGCAGCGTTGAGCGGGGAAACACCATATATTTT.

CDR3 in DNA: TGTGCCAGCAGCGGATTAGCGGGGGCCGTCTACAATGAGCAGTTCTTC. It is translated as CASSGLAGAVYNEQFF. The gene calls are TRBV5-5 and TRBJ2-1; 9 positions match TRBD2. Germline loops: CDR1 SGHKS, CDR2 YYEKEE (reference sequence). The CDR3 length is 16 residues. Losses at the gene ends were 4 bases for V and 3 bases for J; bases not matched to a gene: 8. The full variable domain, with the rest looked up from reference TRBV5-5 and TRBJ2-1, is DAGVTQSPTHLIKTRGQQVTLRCSPISGHKSVSWYQQVLGQGPQFIFQYYEKEERGRGNFPDRFSARQFPNYSSELNVNALLLGDSALYLCASSGLAGAVYNEQFFGPGTRLTVL.

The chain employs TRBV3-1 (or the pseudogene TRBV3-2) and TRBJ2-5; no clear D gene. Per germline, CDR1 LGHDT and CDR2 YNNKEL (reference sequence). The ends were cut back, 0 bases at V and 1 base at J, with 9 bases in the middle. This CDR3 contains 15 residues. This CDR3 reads CASSQDAGTQETQYF. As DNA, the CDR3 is TGTGCCAGCAGCCAAGACGCAGGCACCCAAGAGACCCAGTACTTC.

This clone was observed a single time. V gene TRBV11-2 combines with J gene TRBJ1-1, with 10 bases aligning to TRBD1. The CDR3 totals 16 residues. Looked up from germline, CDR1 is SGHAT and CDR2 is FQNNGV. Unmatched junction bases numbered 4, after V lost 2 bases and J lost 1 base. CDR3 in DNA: TGTGCCAGCAGCTTATTTGGGACAGGGGAGAACACTGAAGCTTTCTTT. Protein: CASSLFGTGENTEAFF. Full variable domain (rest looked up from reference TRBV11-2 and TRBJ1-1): EAGVAQSPRYKIIEKRQSVAFWCNPISGHATLYWYQQILGQGPKLLIQFQNNGVVDDSQLPKDRFSAERLKGVDSTLKIQPAKLEDSAVYLCASSLFGTGENTEAFFGQGTRLTVV.

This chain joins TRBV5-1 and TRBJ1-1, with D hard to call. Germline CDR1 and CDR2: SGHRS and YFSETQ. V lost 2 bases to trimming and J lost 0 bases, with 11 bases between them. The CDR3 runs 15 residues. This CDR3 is CASSLGFGVNTEAFF. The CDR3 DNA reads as TGCGCCAGCAGCTTAGGGTTCGGAGTGAACACTGAAGCTTTCTTT.

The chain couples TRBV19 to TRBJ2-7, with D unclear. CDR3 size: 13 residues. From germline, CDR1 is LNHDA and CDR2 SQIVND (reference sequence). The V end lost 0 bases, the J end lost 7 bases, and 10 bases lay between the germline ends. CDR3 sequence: CASSIEAVSEQYF. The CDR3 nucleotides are TGTGCCAGTAGTATAGAGGCAGTCTCGGAGCAGTACTTC.

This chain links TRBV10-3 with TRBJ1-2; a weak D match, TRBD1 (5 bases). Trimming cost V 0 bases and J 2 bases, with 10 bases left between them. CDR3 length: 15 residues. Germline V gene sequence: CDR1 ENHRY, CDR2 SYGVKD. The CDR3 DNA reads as TGTGCCATCAGTGAGTCGGGCAGGGAAAACTATGGCTACACCTTC. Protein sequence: CAISESGRENYGYTF.